This TCR beta chain was documented in a study of cytomegalovirus exposure and HLA in healthy donors. There were likely unrecorded immune exposures, though donors were nominally healthy when sampled. Study outcomes and limitations: The study labeled 180 or so TCR beta chains cytomegalovirus-associated. Researchers reported in a later analysis that a missense DCLRE1C variant was tied to TCR beta V- and J-gene trimming.

Worth noting for this clone: Its specificity is unknown.

V lost 2 bases, J lost 12 bases, and 6 bases stayed unmatched. There are 12 residues in the CDR3. From germline, CDR1 is SGHKS and CDR2 YYEKEE (reference sequence). Both 60 Vbeta primers and 13 Jbeta primers went into the PCR. Using immunoSEQ multiplex PCR, the repertoire was profiled, and TCRdb retains in-frame clones only, with some absent. In the table there are 150,000 to 200,000 clones, approximately 81% of which are singletons. This TCR derives from a man between 18 and 35 years old in good health and CMV-seropositive. The sequenced material came from PBMCs. The chain is built from TRBV5-5 and TRBJ1-2; 8 nucleotides align to TRBD1. The CDR3 region has the DNA TGTGCCAGCAGCTTTATCACAGGGGGTCACACCTTC. This translates into CASSFITGGHTF.